The 21 T cell receptor beta chains below were found in one sample sequenced in a study of T cell responses to AZD1222 COVID-19 vaccine. Clones were sequenced by immunoSEQ multiplex PCR, and TCRdb holds only the in-frame ones, with some missing. The sample comprises 65,000 to 90,000 clones, 88% of which are singletons, and roughly 20% rests with the top ten. The source was peripheral blood, collected on day 0 of AZD1222 vaccination. The source is an adult in good health.

This chain uses TRBV28 with TRBJ1-5, with D possibly TRBD1 on 6 matching bases. The V gene lost 6 bases and the J gene lost 2 bases, with 17 bases spanning the gap. The CDR3 length is 16 residues. Germline CDR1 is MDHEN and CDR2 is SYDVKM. CDR3 DNA sequence: TGTGCCAGCAGACCCCCAGGGGAAGTTGGCAATCAGCCCCAGCATTTT. This codes for CASRPPGEVGNQPQHF.

Comments on this clone: The CDR3 carries no conserved terminal phenylalanine or tryptophan, so it likely arises from a read error. It is unclear where the CDR3 begins or ends on the DNA, so no DNA is shown, and the CDR3 is as TCRdb lists it. The V gene is TRBV21-1, the J gene TRBJ2-7; the table's TRBD2 call for D was not verified on the DNA. TRBV21-1 is listed as a pseudogene. The CDR3 totals 13 residues, both ends included. The CDR3 reads CASSKDRLAGGPL.

V gene TRBV9 combines with J gene TRBJ1-2; tentative D call: TRBD1 (6 bases). The CDR3 length is 16 residues. Trimming left V 3 bases short and J 8 bases short, with 23 bases between. Germline CDR1 reads SGDLS; CDR2 reads YYNGEE. The CDR3 region is CASSDGTTGRKGGYTF. The CDR3, as DNA: TGTGCCAGCAGCGATGGGACCACAGGGCGTAAGGGGGGCTACACCTTC.

This chain joins TRBV11-2 and TRBJ2-3; the D gene is possibly TRBD1 (6 bases). Germline CDR1 and CDR2: SGHAT and FQNNGV. Trimming removed 4 bases from V and 4 bases from J, with 12 bases in between. The CDR3 runs to 14 residues. In DNA, the CDR3 is TGTGCCAGCAGCTCCTTTCCAGGGGCAGATACGCAGTATTTT. It translates to CASSSFPGADTQYF.

V is TRBV27 and J is TRBJ1-2; D is undetermined. The CDR3 has 15 residues. Trimming took 7 bases from V and 6 from J, leaving 21 bases between them. Germline CDR1 and CDR2: MNHEY and SMNVEV (reference sequence). The CDR3 sequence: CASTLRASRIDGYTF. CDR3 bases: TGTGCCAGCACCCTCCGGGCGAGTAGGATAGATGGCTACACCTTC.

The chain combines TRBV5-1 with TRBJ2-2, with D uncertain. From germline, CDR1 is SGHRS and CDR2 YFSETQ. V lost 1 base and J lost 6, with 7 bases in between. CDR3 length: 13 amino acids. CDR3 in DNA: TGCGCCAGCAGCTTGTTGGAGCCCGGGGAGCTGTTTTTT. Protein product: CASSLLEPGELFF.

The V and J genes are TRBV29-1 and TRBJ2-2, with D possibly being TRBD1 or TRBD2 (5 bases each). CDR3 length: 14 residues. Germline V gene lookup returns CDR1 SQVTM and CDR2 ANQGSEA. Trimming shortened V by 3 bases and J by 5 bases, and 13 bases separated the two germline ends. CDR3 sequence reads: CSVEKGSGTGELFF. The CDR3 DNA follows: TGCAGCGTTGAGAAGGGGAGTGGGACCGGGGAGCTGTTTTTT.

This chain uses TRBV2 with TRBJ1-6; 9 nucleotides line up with TRBD1. The CDR3 totals 20 residues. Germline CDR1 reads SNHLY; CDR2 reads FYNNEI. The V gene end was trimmed by 3 bases and the J gene end by 6 bases; junction bases not matched to a gene: 18. CDR3 DNA: TGTGCCAGCAGTGAGACCCGACAGGGGGAACCAGGTTTAGTTAATTCACCCCTCCACTTT. Translation: CASSETRQGEPGLVNSPLHF.

This chain connects TRBV10-3 to TRBJ1-5; D is ambiguous. This CDR3 contains 12 residues. The germline CDR1 and CDR2 sequences are ENHRY and SYGVKD. V was trimmed by 4 bases and J by 2 bases, leaving 3 bases between them. The CDR3 loop is CAISAGNQPQHF. The CDR3 region has the DNA TGTGCCATCAGTGCCGGCAATCAGCCCCAGCATTTT.

The J gene is TRBJ1-5, the V gene TRBV7-6; a possible D gene is TRBD1 (5 bases). V was shortened by 4 bases and J by 7 bases, with 14 bases between the two germline ends. Per germline, CDR1 SGHVS and CDR2 FNYEAQ. The CDR3 extends over 14 amino acids. The CDR3 coding sequence is TGTGCCAGCAGCTATAGACACAGGCTACAGCCCCAGCATTTT. It codes for CASSYRHRLQPQHF.

This chain connects TRBV4-2 to TRBJ1-6; weak D call: TRBD1 (6 bases). Germline CDR1 reads LGHNA; CDR2 reads YNFKEQ. The CDR3 loop spans 15 amino acids. The V end was cut by 0 bases, the J end by 9 bases, with 12 bases between. In DNA, the CDR3 is TGTGCCAGCAGCCAAGATCCCAGGGGTGGTTCACCCCTCCACTTT. Amino acid sequence: CASSQDPRGGSPLHF.

This chain links TRBV5-5 with TRBJ1-5, with unresolved D. The V end lost 1 base, the J end lost 7 bases, and 15 bases lay between the germline ends. From germline, CDR1 is SGHKS and CDR2 YYEKEE (reference sequence). CDR3 length equals 15 residues. The CDR3 coding sequence is TGTGCCAGCAGCTTGAGTTTGGGATTGGGACAGCCCCAGCATTTT. This gives the protein CASSLSLGLGQPQHF.

J is TRBJ1-5 and V is TRBV19; D may be TRBD1 (6 bases). CDR3 size: 15 residues. Germline V gives CDR1 LNHDA, CDR2 SQIVND (reference sequence). V was pared by 6 bases and J by 1 base, with 13 bases between. The DNA for the CDR3 is TGTGCCAGTAGGGCTGACAGGTCCAGCAATCAGCCCCAGCATTTT. Its protein is CASRADRSSNQPQHF.

This clone was seen a handful of times. This rearrangement joins TRBV9 to TRBJ1-3; no reliable D call. V lost 0 bases and J lost 0, with 10 bases in between. Germline CDR1 reads SGDLS; CDR2 reads YYNGEE. The CDR3 contains 16 residues. CDR3 bases: TGTGCCAGCAGCGTAGGTGGGGAGAGCTCTGGAAACACCATATATTTT. Amino acid sequence: CASSVGGESSGNTIYF.

The rearrangement joins TRBV5-1 to TRBJ1-3, with 7 bases that match TRBD1. Looked up from germline, CDR1 is SGHRS and CDR2 is YFSETQ. The CDR3 has 14 residues. Trimming took 0 bases from V and 7 from J; bases not matched to a gene: 4. The CDR3 bases are TGCGCCAGCAGCTTGGAAGCAGGGGGTAACACCATATATTTT. The encoded protein is CASSLEAGGNTIYF.

This rearrangement joins TRBV30 to TRBJ1-5, with D unclear. Per germline, CDR1 GTSNPN and CDR2 SVGIG (reference sequence). The CDR3 runs 13 residues. V lost 2 bases and J lost 7, with 12 bases in between. The CDR3 is CAWSKGFEQPQHF. The CDR3 bases are TGTGCCTGGAGTAAAGGGTTTGAGCAGCCCCAGCATTTT.

This chain links TRBV4-3 with TRBJ1-3; no firm D call. Deletions cut 1 base from V and 0 bases from J, with 13 bases between. The CDR3 length is 17 residues. From germline, CDR1 is LGHNA and CDR2 YSLEER. For the CDR3, the DNA is TGCGCCAGCAGCCAAGTAGCCTTTCTTGCCTCTGGAAACACCATATATTTT. It is translated as CASSQVAFLASGNTIYF.

Remarks on this clone: The sample holds other DNA sequences that translate to the same CDR3. This rearrangement joins TRBV6-2 or TRBV6-3 to TRBJ1-2; D is perhaps TRBD1 (5 bases). The germline V gene has CDR1 MNHEY and CDR2 SVGEGT. CDR3 length: 13 residues. Deletions cut 2 bases from V and 2 bases from J, with 6 bases between. The CDR3 nucleotides are TGTGCCAGCAGTTACACAGGAAACTATGGCTACACCTTC. Encoded protein: CASSYTGNYGYTF.

The V and J genes are TRBV19 and TRBJ1-3, with D possibly matching TRBD1 (5 bases). The germline V gene has CDR1 LNHDA and CDR2 SQIVND (reference sequence). The CDR3 loop spans 15 amino acids. Trimming removed 1 base at V and 2 bases at J, with 9 bases between. CDR3 region: CASSIAGLAGNTIYF. The CDR3 coding sequence is TGTGCCAGTAGTATAGCAGGGCTCGCTGGAAACACCATATATTTT.

V and J are TRBV5-1 and TRBJ1-2, with 7 positions matching TRBD1. Germline values: CDR1 SGHRS, CDR2 YFSETQ. The CDR3 totals 12 residues. Unmatched junction bases numbered 3, after V lost 4 bases and J lost 6 bases. For the CDR3, the DNA is TGCGCCAGCAGCCACACAGGGGATGGCTACACCTTC. It specifies CASSHTGDGYTF.

The chain recombines TRBV5-1 with TRBJ2-7, with TRBD2 identical over 14 bases. The ends lost 0 bases at V and 7 bases at J; junction bases unmatched: 9. Germline-derived CDR1 and CDR2 are SGHRS and YFSETQ. This CDR3 has 17 residues. This CDR3 reads CASSLAPGTSGSIEQYF. The CDR3 nucleotides are TGCGCCAGCAGCTTGGCCCCTGGGACTAGCGGGAGTATAGAGCAGTACTTC.